The source of this T cell receptor beta chain is a study of blood T cell repertoires in COVID-19. The ends were cut back, 0 bases at V and 1 base at J, with 6 bases in the middle. The CDR3 has 13 residues. Germline CDR1 GTSNPN, CDR2 SVGIG (reference sequence). Here immunoSEQ multiplex PCR was the method, and the copy in TCRdb shows in-frame clones only, minus some. The table shows some 270,000 clones, with roughly 85% occurring only once. The origin of this receptor is a woman in her 50s with acute COVID-19. Sequencing input: PBMCs or T cells enriched from blood (not recorded which). The rearrangement links TRBV30 to TRBJ1-1; no clear D gene. Here the CDR3 reads CAWSVNRNTEAFF. In nucleotides, the CDR3 is TGTGCCTGGAGTGTGAACAGGAACACTGAAGCTTTCTTT.